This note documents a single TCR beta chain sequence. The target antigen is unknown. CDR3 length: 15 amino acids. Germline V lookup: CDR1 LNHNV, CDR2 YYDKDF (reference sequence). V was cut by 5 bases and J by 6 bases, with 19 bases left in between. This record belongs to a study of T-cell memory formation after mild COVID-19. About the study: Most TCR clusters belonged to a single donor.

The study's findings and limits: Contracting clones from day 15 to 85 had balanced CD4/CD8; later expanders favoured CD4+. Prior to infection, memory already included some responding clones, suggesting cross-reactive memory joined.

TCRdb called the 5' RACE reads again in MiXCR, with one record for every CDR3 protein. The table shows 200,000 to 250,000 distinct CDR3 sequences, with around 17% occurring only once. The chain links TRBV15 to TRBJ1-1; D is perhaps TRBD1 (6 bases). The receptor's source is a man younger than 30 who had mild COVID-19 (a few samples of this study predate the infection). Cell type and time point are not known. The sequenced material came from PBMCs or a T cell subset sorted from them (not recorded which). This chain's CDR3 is CATSRLDRQIPEAFF. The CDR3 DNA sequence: TGTGCCACCAGCCGCCTTGACAGGCAGATCCCTGAAGCTTTCTTT.